This entry features one T cell receptor beta chain sequence. The data belong to a study of blood T cell repertoires in COVID-19. Study-level information: The origin of the acute and convalescent COVID-19 samples was the United States, Italy and Spain. Nucleic acid was either cDNA or gDNA, and it came from T cells, B-cell-depleted T cells, or PBMCs.

In the source study's methods: The authors estimated nucleated cell counts from reference gene primer amplification. The method was immunoSEQ multiplex PCR; TCRdb's version includes in-frame clones alone and lacks a portion of them. From that table come the V and J calls and clone size; the DNA was used to work out D and trimming. The profile shows about 200,000 clones, approximately 84% of them singletons. This CDR3 spans 18 amino acids. Germline CDR1 and CDR2: MNHNS and SASEGT. Trimming pared 2 bases from V and 0 bases from J, leaving 17 bases between. The chain combines TRBV6-1 with TRBJ1-5, with a possible D match to TRBD1 (5 bases). This clonotype was obtained from a woman between 65 and 79 years old with active or convalescent COVID-19. The specimen sequenced was peripheral blood. Here the CDR3 reads CASSEFSHRPYSNQPQHF. CDR3 nucleotide sequence: TGTGCCAGCAGTGAATTCAGCCACAGGCCATATAGCAATCAGCCCCAGCATTTT.